This TCR beta chain emerged from a study of blood T cell repertoires in COVID-19. On the study more broadly: T cells, B-cell-depleted T cells, or PBMCs provided the cDNA or gDNA that served as material.

This clone came up many times. Different DNA sequences within this sample yield the same CDR3. Sequenced by immunoSEQ multiplex PCR; TCRdb stores in-frame clones only, minus some. The repertoire holds over 400,000 clones, with 80% to 90% as singletons. Germline CDR1 reads SGHVS; CDR2 reads FQNEAQ. The trim removed 5 bases at V and 4 bases at J, leaving 7 bases unmatched. CDR3 length equals 14 residues. Cohorts were determined from participant-reported clinical history. This chain joins TRBV7-8 and TRBJ1-2; 7 nucleotides line up with TRBD1. Material: PBMCs or T cells enriched from blood (not recorded which). This receptor was obtained from an older woman who had recovered from COVID-19. The CDR3 loop is CASSPRDSSYGYTF. For the CDR3, the DNA is TGTGCCAGCAGCCCCCGGGACAGTTCCTATGGCTACACCTTC. Based on the CDR3 plus reference TRBV7-8 and TRBJ1-2, the full variable domain is GAGVSQSPRYKVAKRGQDVALRCDPISGHVSLFWYQQALGQGPEFLTYFQNEAQLDKSGLPSDRFFAERPEGSVSTLKIQRTQQEDSAVYLCASSPRDSSYGYTFGSGTRLTVV.